The sequence of this T cell receptor beta chain was determined in a study of T cells in Graves' hyperthyroidism and ophthalmopathy. For the study at large: At the time of initial diagnosis and before any treatment, peripheral blood was collected. Whole-study findings and limits: Prediction of ophthalmopathy progression came a median approximately 6.6 months pre-onset. Most clonotypes expanded in thyroid above 0.001 were likewise present in blood.

In this sample, this clonotype turned up many times. The antigen is not known. The CDR3 regions of TCR beta were amplified from RNA transcripts. Initially, a first-round RT-PCR of the TCR CDR3 employed the HTBI primer set. TCRdb recomputed calls from the multiplex PCR reads with MiXCR, one row per CDR3 protein. The sample lists some 200,000 distinct CDR3 sequences; about 15% were seen once. V shed 3 bases and J 5 bases; nucleotides not matched to a gene: 7. The CDR3 is 15 amino acids. Material: blood. The chain joins TRBV12-3 or TRBV12-4 to TRBJ2-3, with TRBD2 matching over 8 bases. The source of this sequence is a woman in her forties or fifties with Graves' hyperthyroidism. DNA for the CDR3: TGTGCCAGCAGTTTTTGGCGGGAGGATGGAGATACGCAGTATTTT. Its protein product is CASSFWREDGDTQYF.